These 24 T cell receptor beta chains were sequenced from one sample in a study of T cells in women clearing cervical HPV infection. Here immunoSEQ multiplex PCR was the method, and the copy in TCRdb shows in-frame clones only, minus some. In all, the sample yields 28,000 or so clones. Sample: blood buffy coat. The receptors were gathered from a woman aged 18 to 75 with a cervical HPV16 infection that either progressed to CIN3+ or cleared (not recorded which).

As concerns this clone: The read terminates 3 residues ahead of where the CDR3 ends, so the germline J gene completes it. V gene TRBV6-2 or TRBV6-3 combines with J gene TRBJ1-6; D unclear. The germline gives CDR1 MNHEY, CDR2 SVGEGT. Trimming stripped 6 bases from V and 0 bases from J, with 9 bases between. This CDR3 contains 15 residues. The part of the CDR3 DNA that was read is TGTGCCAGCAGACCCCAGAGCTCCTATAATTCACCC. It codes for CASRPQSSYNSP. The whole CDR3 sequence is CASRPQSSYNSPLHF.

On this clone: The read falls 3 residues short of the CDR3 end, and the missing part is taken from the germline J gene. The V call is TRBV11-2, the J call TRBJ2-1; no definite D call. V was clipped by 0 bases and J by 6 bases, with 6 bases between them. Germline CDR1 SGHAT, CDR2 FQNNGV. The CDR3 totals 13 residues. CDR3 loop: CASSLDHVNEQFF. The part of the CDR3 DNA that was read is TGTGCCAGCAGCTTAGACCATGTCAATGAG.

The CDR3 DNA, read in part, is TGTGCCAGCAGCAGGACAGGGCCTTATGGC. This translates into CASSRTGPYG. The CDR3, in full, reads CASSRTGPYGYTF. The chain couples TRBV7-9 to TRBJ1-2; 8 bases map to TRBD1. Read data end 3 residues before the CDR3 end; the end is taken from the germline J gene. The CDR3 extends over 13 amino acids. J gave up 5 bases and V 5 bases, and 4 bases lay outside the gene matches. Germline V gives CDR1 SEHNR, CDR2 FQNEAQ (reference sequence).

About this clone: The read ends 3 residues early relative to the CDR3; the germline J gene fills the gap. The chain uses TRBV10-3 and TRBJ1-5, with TRBD1 matching over 8 bases. The CDR3 has 15 amino acids. The germline V gene has CDR1 ENHRY and CDR2 SYGVKD. With 6 bases clipped from V and 1 base from J, the junction kept 5 bases outside the gene matches. The CDR3 is CAIRQGVESNQPQHF. The part of the CDR3 DNA that was read is TGTGCCATCAGACAGGGGGTCGAAAGCAATCAGCCC.

Notes on this clone: The junction and the germline gene differ at one end; a read error may be behind it. The read is 3 residues too short to cover the CDR3 end, so that end is filled in from the germline J gene. The chain joins TRBV6-1 to TRBJ1-2; the D gene is possibly TRBD1 (6 bases). CDR1 is MNHNS, CDR2 SASEGT, per germline. The CDR3 is 13 residues long. CDR3 DNA, as far as it was read: TGTGCCAGCAGGGAAGACAGGCGGTTCGGC. This codes for CASREDRRFG. The full CDR3 protein reads CASREDRRFGYTF.

CDR3 DNA, as far as it was read: TGTGCCAGCAGCTTCGTGGGCGGGAACTATGGC. It codes for CASSFVGGNYG. The CDR3 in its entirety is CASSFVGGNYGYTF. This chain connects TRBV7-9 to TRBJ1-2; D remains ambiguous. The sequenced fragment ends 3 residues before the CDR3 boundary, so the rest is inferred from the germline J gene. The CDR3 extends over 14 amino acids. Germline V gives CDR1 SEHNR, CDR2 FQNEAQ (reference sequence). V lost 3 bases to trimming and J lost 2 bases, with 10 bases between them.

A remark on this clone: The CDR3 extends 3 residues past the end of the read, so its final part is completed from the germline J gene. J is TRBJ2-3 and V is TRBV6-2 or TRBV6-3; 7 bases line up with TRBD1. The germline V gene has CDR1 MNHEY and CDR2 SVGEGT. The CDR3 consists of 15 residues. CDR3 DNA, as far as it was read: TGTGCCAGCAGTTTTCTCGGGACAGCCCAAGAGACG. It codes for CASSFLGTAQET. Given in full, the CDR3 is CASSFLGTAQETQYF.

About this clone: The CDR3 end falls 3 residues outside the read, so it is completed with the germline J gene. This chain joins TRBV5-1 and TRBJ2-5; tentatively, D is TRBD2 (6 bases). V shed 4 bases and J shed 4 bases, with 20 bases lying between them. The CDR3 extends over 16 amino acids. Germline V gene data show CDR1 as SGHRS and CDR2 as YFSETQ. CDR3 region: CASSPGVPGRRETQYF. The DNA read from the CDR3 is TGCGCCAGCAGCCCGGGGGTCCCAGGCCGTCGAGAGACC. Looking up the rest from reference TRBV5-1 and TRBJ2-5 gives the full variable domain: KAGVTQTPRYLIKTRGQQVTLSCSPISGHRSVSWYQQTPGQGLQFLFEYFSETQRNKGNFPGRFSGRQFSNSRSEMNVSTLELGDSALYLCASSPGVPGRRETQYFGPGTRLLVL.

As concerns this clone: The CDR3 extends 3 residues past the end of the read, so its final part is completed from the germline J gene. This rearrangement joins TRBV5-1 to TRBJ2-2; 7 bases are shared with TRBD1. The J segment lost 3 bases and the V segment lost 4 bases, leaving 9 bases of the junction unmatched. The CDR3 length is 16 residues. Germline V gene data show CDR1 as SGHRS and CDR2 as YFSETQ. The CDR3 DNA, read in part, is TGCGCCAGCAGCCCCGGCCAGGGACAGCACACCGGGGAG. Its protein product is CASSPGQGQHTGE. The complete CDR3 reads CASSPGQGQHTGELFF.

Worth noting for this clone: At one boundary the junction diverges from the germline segment, which might be a read error. The sequence runs out 3 residues before the end of the CDR3; the remainder is reconstructed from the germline J gene. The same CDR3 can be traced to other DNA sequences in this sample. The V gene is TRBV11-2, the J gene TRBJ1-3; possibly TRBD1 for D (5 bases). This CDR3 comprises 13 residues. CDR1 SGHAT and CDR2 FQNNGV come from the germline V gene. Incomplete CDR3 DNA: TGTGCCAGCAGCTTTCAGGGAGCAAACACG. It encodes CASSFQGANT. Given in full, the CDR3 is CASSFQGANTIYF.

Details on this clone: The read ends 3 residues shy of where the CDR3 ends; the end is completed using the germline J gene. The rearrangement uses TRBV20-1 and TRBJ2-1; 7 positions agree with TRBD2. With 0 bases clipped from V and 7 bases from J, the junction kept 9 bases outside the gene matches. The CDR3 contains 15 residues. Germline V gives CDR1 DFQATT, CDR2 SNEGSKA (reference sequence). This CDR3 is CSARDRLQAGNEQFF. CDR3 DNA, as far as it was read: TGCAGTGCTAGAGATAGATTGCAAGCGGGAAATGAG.

Worth noting for this clone: Sequencing ends 3 residues short of the CDR3 end; the germline J gene provides the rest. This chain connects TRBV6-2 or TRBV6-3 to TRBJ2-1, with TRBD2 matching 9 bases. After removal of 0 bases from V and 7 bases from J, the junction contained 10 bases not matched to a gene. Germline-derived CDR1 and CDR2 are MNHEY and SVGEGT. This CDR3 region has 17 residues. The CDR3 sequence: CASSYSISGLAGNEQFF. The part of the CDR3 DNA that was read is TGTGCCAGCAGTTACTCGATATCGGGACTAGCAGGGAATGAG.

Of note for this clone: The read finishes 3 residues shy of the CDR3 end, and the germline J gene is used to complete it. V is TRBV19 and J is TRBJ1-2; D unclear. This CDR3 has 16 residues. The germline V gene encodes CDR1 LNHDA and CDR2 SQIVND (reference sequence). V was pared by 1 base and J by 4 bases, with 16 bases between. The DNA read from the CDR3 is TGTGCCAGTAGTATAGTTTTCAAGGGTTCGGCCTATGGC. This translates into CASSIVFKGSAYG. The complete CDR3 protein is CASSIVFKGSAYGYTF. The whole variable domain, remainder taken from reference TRBV19 and TRBJ1-2, is DGGITQSPKYLFRKEGQNVTLSCEQNLNHDAMYWYRQDPGQGLRLIYYSQIVNDFQKGDIAEGYSVSREKKESFPLTVTSAQKNPTAFYLCASSIVFKGSAYGYTFGSGTRLTVV.

In regard to this clone: The read stops 3 residues short of the end of the CDR3; the missing end is completed from the germline J gene. The gene calls are TRBV11-2 and TRBJ2-1, with D unclear. Per the germline V gene, CDR1 is SGHAT and CDR2 is FQNNGV. The V and J ends lost 6 bases and 5 bases respectively, with 11 bases between them. The CDR3 covers 13 residues. The part of the CDR3 DNA that was read is TGTGCCAGCAGTTCCAGCAGGCACAATGAG. It yields the protein CASSSSRHNE. In full, the CDR3 reads CASSSSRHNEQFF.

As for this clone: The read is 3 residues too short to cover the CDR3 end, so that end is filled in from the germline J gene. This rearrangement joins TRBV20-1 to TRBJ1-1, with a possible D match to TRBD1 (6 bases). V was clipped by 8 bases and J by 2 bases, with 9 bases between them. This CDR3 is 11 amino acids long. Germline V CDR1 and CDR2: DFQATT, SNEGSKA (reference sequence). CDR3 region: CSLDSNTEAFF. The sequenced CDR3 bases are TGCAGTTTGGACAGCAACACTGAA.

Remarks on this clone: A junction boundary mismatches the germline segment, possibly from a read error. Read sequence stops 3 residues before the CDR3 end, and the germline J gene provides the missing end. The gene calls are TRBV19 and TRBJ2-3; no firm D call. CDR1 and CDR2 (germline): LNHDA, SQIVND (reference sequence). The CDR3 is 14 amino acids. CDR3 region: CARSHSYRTDTQYF. Partial CDR3 DNA: TGTGCCCGTAGTCACAGCTATCGCACAGATACG.

As for this clone: The read ends 3 residues early relative to the CDR3; the germline J gene fills the gap. The chain is built from TRBV2 and TRBJ1-2, with D perhaps TRBD1 (6 bases). Germline V gives CDR1 SNHLY, CDR2 FYNNEI. The CDR3 runs 14 residues. CDR3 loop: CASSGLQGLGGYTF. The covered CDR3 bases are TGTGCCAGCAGTGGCTTACAGGGCTTGGGGGGC.

Concerning this clone itself: Read sequence stops 3 residues before the CDR3 end, and the germline J gene provides the missing end. This chain links TRBV6-1 with TRBJ2-4; maybe TRBD1 (5 bases). The CDR3 runs 14 residues. Germline-derived CDR1 and CDR2 are MNHNS and SASEGT. The sequenced CDR3 bases are TGTGCCAGCAGTGAAGGAGACAGATACTATGGT. Translated, it gives CASSEGDRYYG. The full CDR3 is CASSEGDRYYGQYF.

A note on this clone: The junction and the germline gene differ at one end; a read error may be behind it. The read falls 3 residues short of the CDR3 end, and the missing part is taken from the germline J gene. The sample has other DNA sequences that encode this CDR3 too. The chain combines TRBV30 with TRBJ1-3, with D possibly being TRBD1 (5 bases). Germline V gene data show CDR1 as GTSNPN and CDR2 as SVGIG (reference sequence). There are 13 residues in the CDR3. The sequenced part of the CDR3 DNA is TGTGCCTGGAGTGTAACAGGTGGAAACACG. As protein: CAWSVTGGNT. The complete CDR3 sequence is CAWSVTGGNTIYF.

Worth noting for this clone: The read finishes 3 residues shy of the CDR3 end, and the germline J gene is used to complete it. The chain employs TRBV20-1 and TRBJ2-7, with D maybe TRBD1 (6 bases). The CDR3 length is 13 residues. V lost 3 bases and J 6 bases, leaving 15 bases between the germline ends. CDR1 DFQATT and CDR2 SNEGSKA come from the germline V gene (reference sequence). The CDR3 loop is CSASGLRGFEQYF. CDR3 DNA, as far as it was read: TGCAGTGCTAGTGGCTTAAGGGGGTTCGAG.

A word on this clone: The observed sequence ends 3 residues before the CDR3 terminus, with the missing tail filled in from the germline J gene. V and J are TRBV5-1 and TRBJ2-7, with a possible D match to TRBD1 (5 bases). Trimming cost V 3 bases and J 3 bases, with 16 bases left between them. The CDR3 has 15 amino acids. Germline V gene lookup returns CDR1 SGHRS and CDR2 YFSETQ. The sequenced CDR3 bases are TGCGCCAGCAGCTCTACCGGCAGGGATCTCTACGAG. Amino acids: CASSSTGRDLYE. The full CDR3 is CASSSTGRDLYEQYF. Full variable domain (missing parts from reference TRBV5-1 and TRBJ2-7): KAGVTQTPRYLIKTRGQQVTLSCSPISGHRSVSWYQQTPGQGLQFLFEYFSETQRNKGNFPGRFSGRQFSNSRSEMNVSTLELGDSALYLCASSSTGRDLYEQYFGPGTRLTVT.

A word on this clone: The CDR3 end is not reached by the read, which stops 3 residues before it; the germline J gene fills it in. The chain couples TRBV7-9 to TRBJ1-1; D is possibly TRBD1 (5 bases). Germline CDR1 SEHNR, CDR2 FQNEAQ (reference sequence). The CDR3 has 13 residues. Trimming removed 1 base at V and 4 bases at J, with 7 bases between. The chain's CDR3 is CASSLGGITEAFF. The sequenced CDR3 bases are TGTGCCAGCAGCTTAGGGGGCATCACTGAA.

Points on this clone: The CDR3 extends 3 residues past the end of the read, so its final part is completed from the germline J gene. The chain recombines TRBV2 with TRBJ2-1; 9 positions match TRBD2. Trimming removed 6 bases from V and 2 bases from J; junction bases left unmatched: 5. Germline CDR1 and CDR2: SNHLY and FYNNEI. The CDR3 runs 15 residues. CDR3 loop: CASRAGLATYNEQFF. CDR3 DNA, as far as it was read: TGTGCCAGCAGAGCGGGACTAGCCACCTACAATGAG. The full variable domain, with the rest looked up from reference TRBV2 and TRBJ2-1, is EPEVTQTPSHQVTQMGQEVILRCVPISNHLYFYWYRQILGQKVEFLVSFYNNEISEKSEIFDDQFSVERPDGSNFTLKIRSTKLEDSAMYFCASRAGLATYNEQFFGPGTRLTVL.

With respect to this clone: The read finishes 3 residues shy of the CDR3 end, and the germline J gene is used to complete it. This chain connects TRBV30 to TRBJ2-1; TRBD2 matches at 11 bases. Trimming removed 5 bases from V and 7 bases from J; junction bases left unmatched: 4. Germline V gene data show CDR1 as GTSNPN and CDR2 as SVGIG (reference sequence). The CDR3 contains 13 residues. The CDR3 sequence is CAWAVAGGNEQFF. The DNA read from the CDR3 is TGTGCCTGGGCGGTAGCGGGAGGGAATGAG.